This passage covers 13 T cell receptor beta chains from one sample sequenced in a study of CD8 T cells in Susac syndrome. About 0.5 to 1 ug RNA was reverse transcribed with random hexamers. One entry per CDR3 protein results from TCRdb running MiXCR on the immunoSEQ multiplex PCR reads. The sample carries some 180,000 distinct CDR3 sequences, about 95% recorded once. The sample consisted of CD4+ T cells from PBMCs. Receptors originate from a human donor in good health.

The V call is TRBV29-1, the J call TRBJ2-1; TRBD2 aligns across 10 bases. J gave up 7 bases and V 7 bases, and 13 bases lay outside the gene matches. The CDR3 has 15 residues. CDR1 is SQVTM, CDR2 ANQGSEA, per germline. CDR3 bases: TGCAGCGCCGGAGCCCCTAGCGGGAGTAGGAATGAGCAGTTCTTC. Its translation: CSAGAPSGSRNEQFF.

The chain joins TRBV5-1 to TRBJ1-4; maybe TRBD1 (5 bases). V lost 3 bases and J 5 bases, leaving 11 bases between the germline ends. CDR1 and CDR2 (germline): SGHRS, YFSETQ. The CDR3 spans 14 residues. CDR3 bases: TGCGCCAGCAGCTACGTAGGGGAAAATGAAAAACTGTTTTTT. It yields the protein CASSYVGENEKLFF.

This chain links TRBV14 with TRBJ2-5; 7 bases are a match to TRBD1. Losses at the gene ends were 5 bases for V and 1 base for J; bases not matched to a gene: 4. Germline CDR1 SGHDN, CDR2 FVKESK. This CDR3 spans 14 amino acids. The CDR3 is CASSFRDSQETQYF. DNA for the CDR3: TGTGCCAGCAGCTTCCGGGACAGCCAAGAGACCCAGTACTTC.

The chain uses TRBV28 and TRBJ1-2; TRBD1 agrees at 7 bases. V shed 5 bases, J shed 4 bases, and the junction held 10 bases outside the gene matches. The CDR3 sequence is 15 residues long. Germline V lookup: CDR1 MDHEN, CDR2 SYDVKM. CDR3 in DNA: TGTGCCAGCAGTCTTCCTACCGGGACAGTCTATGGCTACACCTTC. It yields the protein CASSLPTGTVYGYTF.

The sample holds one count of this clonotype. The chain employs TRBV12-3 or TRBV12-4 and TRBJ1-5, with no clear D. V lost 0 bases and J 4 bases, leaving 1 base between the germline ends. The CDR3 loop spans 12 amino acids. The CDR3 loop reads CASSLANQPQHF. The CDR3 coding sequence is TGTGCCAGCAGTTTAGCAAATCAGCCCCAGCATTTT.

The chain combines TRBV9 with TRBJ2-1, with 9 bases identical to TRBD2. CDR3 size: 18 residues. Per the germline V gene, CDR1 is SGDLS and CDR2 is YYNGEE. V shed 0 bases, J shed 0 bases, and the junction held 7 bases outside the gene matches. The CDR3 DNA reads as TGTGCCAGCAGCGTAGCTACCGGTAGCGGGAGCTCCTACAATGAGCAGTTCTTC. Its protein product is CASSVATGSGSSYNEQFF. Full variable domain (remainder filled in from reference TRBV9 and TRBJ2-1): DSGVTQTPKHLITATGQRVTLRCSPRSGDLSVYWYQQSLDQGLQFLIQYYNGEERAKGNILERFSAQQFPDLHSELNLSSLELGDSALYFCASSVATGSGSSYNEQFFGPGTRLTVL.

The chain links TRBV7-9 to TRBJ2-6; D unclear. Trimming pared 8 bases from V and 10 bases from J, leaving 6 bases between. From germline, CDR1 is SEHNR and CDR2 FQNEAQ (reference sequence). This CDR3 is built from 10 residues. DNA for the CDR3: TGTGCCAGCTCGGAAAACGTCCTGACTTTC. Its translation: CASSENVLTF.

The rearrangement uses TRBV12-3 or TRBV12-4 and TRBJ2-1; TRBD2 matches 7 bases. CDR3 length: 14 residues. Unmatched junction bases numbered 8, after V lost 3 bases and J lost 9 bases. CDR3 coding DNA: TGTGCCAGCAGTTTGGCGGCGGGAGCCGGTGAGCAGTTCTTC. It encodes CASSLAAGAGEQFF.

The chain employs TRBV2 and TRBJ2-5; D tentatively fits TRBD1 or TRBD2 (6 bases each). CDR1 and CDR2 (germline): SNHLY, FYNNEI. Trimming pared 3 bases from V and 5 bases from J, leaving 10 bases between. CDR3 length equals 13 residues. The CDR3 region has the DNA TGTGCCAGCAGTGAGGGGGGCTTGGAGACCCAGTACTTC. Translated: CASSEGGLETQYF.

In this sample, this clonotype turned up a few times. The rearrangement links TRBV7-2 to TRBJ2-1, with TRBD2 matching 9 bases. The germline V gene encodes CDR1 SGHTA and CDR2 FQGNSA. The CDR3 length is 14 residues. J was trimmed by 10 bases and V by 2 bases; bases with no gene match: 6. The CDR3: CASSLRLAGSEQFF. CDR3 nucleotides: TGTGCCAGCAGCTTAAGGCTAGCGGGGTCGGAGCAGTTCTTC.

This clonotype is a singleton in its sample. The V and J genes are TRBV29-1 and TRBJ2-1; 10 positions match TRBD2. V gave up 4 bases and J gave up 8 bases; unmatched junction bases: 14. Germline-derived CDR1 and CDR2 are SQVTM and ANQGSEA. CDR3 length: 16 amino acids. CDR3 region: CSVVPFGSGRDDEQFF. Written as DNA, the CDR3 is TGCAGCGTTGTTCCTTTCGGAAGCGGGAGGGACGATGAGCAGTTCTTC.

The rearrangement joins TRBV28 to TRBJ1-4, with D maybe TRBD1 (5 bases). This CDR3 region has 14 residues. Germline CDR1 is MDHEN and CDR2 is SYDVKM. Trimming stripped 3 bases from V and 10 bases from J, with 15 bases between. CDR3 region: CASSFRQGLRKLFF. For the CDR3, the DNA is TGTGCCAGCAGTTTCAGGCAGGGCTTGAGAAAACTGTTTTTT.

The V gene is TRBV7-9, the J gene TRBJ2-4; perhaps TRBD1 as D (5 bases). Germline V gives CDR1 SEHNR, CDR2 FQNEAQ (reference sequence). The CDR3 runs 15 residues. Trimming removed 3 bases at V and 3 bases at J, with 12 bases between. CDR3 residues: CASSFAGLVKNIQYF. The CDR3, as DNA: TGTGCCAGCAGCTTTGCAGGGTTGGTCAAAAACATTCAGTACTTC.